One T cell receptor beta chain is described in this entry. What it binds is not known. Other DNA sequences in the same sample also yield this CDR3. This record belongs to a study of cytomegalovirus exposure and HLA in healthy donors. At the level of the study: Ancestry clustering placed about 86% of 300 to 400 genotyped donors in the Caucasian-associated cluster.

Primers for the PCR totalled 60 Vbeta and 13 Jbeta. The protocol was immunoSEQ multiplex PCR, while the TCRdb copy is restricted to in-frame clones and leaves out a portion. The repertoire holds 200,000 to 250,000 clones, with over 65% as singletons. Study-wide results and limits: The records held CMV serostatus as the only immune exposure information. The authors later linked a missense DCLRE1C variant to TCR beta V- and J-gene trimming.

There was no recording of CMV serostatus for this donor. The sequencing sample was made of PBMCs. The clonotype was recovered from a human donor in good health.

The CDR3 spells CASSQQGTNTEAFF. Here the CDR3 DNA reads TGCGCCAGCAGCCAACAGGGGACGAACACTGAAGCTTTCTTT. The chain joins TRBV5-1 to TRBJ1-1; 7 bases fit TRBD1. Germline assignment: CDR1 SGHRS and CDR2 YFSETQ. The CDR3 length is 14 residues. The J segment lost 1 base and the V segment lost 4 bases, leaving 4 bases of the junction unmatched.